This T cell receptor beta chain was sequenced during a study of control samples from healthy donors and cancer patients. Libraries were prepared by immunoSEQ multiplex PCR; TCRdb keeps only in-frame clonotypes and omits some of them. The sample holds about 150,000 clones, approximately 94% seen once. Trimming stripped 5 bases from V and 1 base from J, with 6 bases between. Germline CDR1 and CDR2: SGHKS and YYEKEE (reference sequence). The CDR3 loop spans 12 amino acids. Sequencing was carried out using blood. This rearrangement joins TRBV5-5 to TRBJ1-1; D is unclear. This clonotype was obtained from a woman between 35 and 50 years old in good health. The CDR3 loop is CASSDPNTEAFF. CDR3 bases: TGTGCCAGCAGTGACCCGAACACTGAAGCTTTCTTT.